The clone carrying this TCR beta chain has just one count. This entry is derived from a study of Graves' ophthalmopathy and Graves' hyperthyroidism. Excluded: other autoimmune disease, uncontrolled infection, pregnancy or lactation. Establishment of the diagnosis relied upon clinical symptoms, serum thyroxine, TRAb, thyroid ultrasound and orbital computed tomography. The study amplified TCR beta CDR3 regions using RNA transcripts. Second-round multiplex PCR came after a first-round RT-PCR that employed HTBI primers. TCRdb analysed the multiplex PCR reads with MiXCR anew, one entry per CDR3 protein. The table includes 45,000 to 60,000 distinct CDR3 sequences, roughly half detected once. The germline CDR1 and CDR2 sequences are SGHAT and FQNNGV. CDR3 length: 14 residues. With 5 bases clipped from V and 5 bases from J, the junction kept 5 bases outside the gene matches.

This receptor was identified in an adult woman with Graves' ophthalmopathy. The specimen was peripheral blood. The rearrangement links TRBV11-2 to TRBJ2-1, with 8 bases fitting TRBD1. As DNA, the CDR3 is TGTGCCAGCAGCCTGGGACAGGAGAACAATGAGCAGTTCTTC. This gives the protein CASSLGQENNEQFF.